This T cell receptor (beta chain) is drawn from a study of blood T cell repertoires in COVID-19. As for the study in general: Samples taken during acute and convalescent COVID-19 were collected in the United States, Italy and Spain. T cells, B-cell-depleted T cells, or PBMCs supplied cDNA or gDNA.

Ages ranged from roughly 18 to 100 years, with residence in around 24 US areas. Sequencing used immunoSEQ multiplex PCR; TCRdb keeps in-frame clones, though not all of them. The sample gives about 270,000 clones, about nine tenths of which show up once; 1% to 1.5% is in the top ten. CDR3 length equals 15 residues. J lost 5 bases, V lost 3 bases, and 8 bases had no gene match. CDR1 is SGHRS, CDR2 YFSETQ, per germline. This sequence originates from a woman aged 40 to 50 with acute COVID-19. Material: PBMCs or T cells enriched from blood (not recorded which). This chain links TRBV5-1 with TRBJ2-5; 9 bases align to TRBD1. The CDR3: CASSSQTGGGETQYF. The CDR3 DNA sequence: TGCGCCAGCAGCTCGCAGACAGGGGGTGGGGAGACCCAGTACTTC.